This T cell receptor (beta chain) appears in the sequencing data of a study of blood T cell repertoires in COVID-19. At the level of the study: The cDNA or gDNA used as material had been derived from T cells, B-cell-depleted T cells, or PBMCs.

TCRdb keeps only in-frame clones here, not all; method: immunoSEQ multiplex PCR. This repertoire shows roughly 400,000 clones, around 87% found once; its top ten account for 2.3%. Unmatched junction bases numbered 6, after V lost 3 bases and J lost 1 base. Germline CDR1 is SGHRS and CDR2 is YFSETQ. This CDR3 is built from 18 residues. Sequenced: peripheral blood. The receptor was isolated from a woman aged 60-70 years with COVID-19, enrolled during active disease. The rearrangement joins TRBV5-1 to TRBJ2-1; 14 bases are a match to TRBD2. The CDR3 loop reads CASSWRLAGGQSYNEQFF. The CDR3 coding sequence is TGCGCCAGCAGCTGGAGACTAGCGGGGGGGCAATCCTACAATGAGCAGTTCTTC.